The next 2 T cell receptor beta chains were all read from a single sample in a study of blood T cell repertoires in COVID-19 (dated by TCRdb to about 2020). The library relied on the immunoSEQ multiplex PCR assay. The table comes from immuneACCESS by way of TCRdb, which keeps in-frame sequences with V and J called. Part of the clones is missing from these tables; in studies checked, under half for an unresolved V gene and the rest for unknown reasons. A total of a few hundred thousand clones appear in this sample, around four fifths of them only once. Approximately 2% of the sample is taken by the ten largest. Sample: peripheral blood. These receptors came from a man aged 25 to 40 who had recovered from COVID-19.

The chain employs TRBV28 and TRBJ1-6; D is unresolved. Germline CDR1 is MDHEN and CDR2 is SYDVKM. Trimming stripped 6 bases from V and 9 bases from J, with 15 bases between. The CDR3 consists of 14 residues. The CDR3 loop is CASSPGRNRSPLHF. DNA for the CDR3: TGTGCCAGCAGCCCCGGCAGGAATCGTTCACCCCTCCACTTT. Using reference TRBV28 and TRBJ1-6 for the parts outside the CDR3, the full variable domain is DVKVTQSSRYLVKRTGEKVFLECVQDMDHENMFWYRQDPGLGLRLIYFSYDVKMKEKGDIPEGYSVSREKKERFSLILESASTNQTSMYLCASSPGRNRSPLHFGNGTRLTVT.

This chain links TRBV28 with TRBJ2-5, with 8 positions matching TRBD2. Trimming at V came to 8 bases and at J to 1 base, leaving 3 bases not matched to a gene. The CDR3 contains 13 residues. Germline assignment: CDR1 MDHEN and CDR2 SYDVKM. The CDR3 region has the DNA TGTGCCAGCGCTGCGGGGGGCCAAGAGACCCAGTACTTC. Amino acids: CASAAGGQETQYF.